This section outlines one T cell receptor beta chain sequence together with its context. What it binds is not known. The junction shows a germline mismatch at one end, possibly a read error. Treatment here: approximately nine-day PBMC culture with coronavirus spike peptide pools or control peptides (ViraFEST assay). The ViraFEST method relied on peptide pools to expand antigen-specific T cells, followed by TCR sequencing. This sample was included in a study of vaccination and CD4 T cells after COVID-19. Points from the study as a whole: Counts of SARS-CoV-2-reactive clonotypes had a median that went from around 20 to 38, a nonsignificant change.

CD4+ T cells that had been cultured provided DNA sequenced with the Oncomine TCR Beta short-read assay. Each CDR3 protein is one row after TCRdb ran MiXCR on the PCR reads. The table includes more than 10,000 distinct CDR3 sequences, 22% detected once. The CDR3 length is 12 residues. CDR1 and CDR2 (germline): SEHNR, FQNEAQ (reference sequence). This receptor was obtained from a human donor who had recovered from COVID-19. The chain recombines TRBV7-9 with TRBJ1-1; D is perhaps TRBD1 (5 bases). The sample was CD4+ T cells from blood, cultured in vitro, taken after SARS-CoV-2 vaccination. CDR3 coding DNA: TGTACCAGCAGCTGGCAGGGACTGGAAGCTTTCTTT. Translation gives CTSSWQGLEAFF.